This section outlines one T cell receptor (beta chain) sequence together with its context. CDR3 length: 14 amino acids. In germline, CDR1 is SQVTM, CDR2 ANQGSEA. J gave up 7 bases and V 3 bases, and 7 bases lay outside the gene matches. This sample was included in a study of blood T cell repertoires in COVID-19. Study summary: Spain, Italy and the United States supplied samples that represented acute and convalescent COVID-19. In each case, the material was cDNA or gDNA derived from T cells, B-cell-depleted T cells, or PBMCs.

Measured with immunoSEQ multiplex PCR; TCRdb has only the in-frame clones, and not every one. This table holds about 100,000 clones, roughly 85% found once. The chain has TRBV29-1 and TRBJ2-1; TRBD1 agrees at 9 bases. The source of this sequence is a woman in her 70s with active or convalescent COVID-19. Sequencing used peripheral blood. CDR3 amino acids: CSVDTGGARNEQFF. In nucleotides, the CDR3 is TGCAGCGTTGATACAGGGGGCGCCAGGAATGAGCAGTTCTTC.